This T cell receptor beta chain was sequenced for a study of blood T cell repertoires in COVID-19 (TCRdb year 2020). Background for the entire study: Samples covering the acute and convalescent phases of COVID-19 were provided by collaborators in the United States, Italy and Spain. The repertoires were released in a freely available public database intended as a resource for research on the immune response to SARS-CoV-2. Where available, HLA class I and class II types were obtained from metadata supplied by the sample provider rather than from assay-based typing. Subjects who had been exposed to COVID-19, were actively infected with it, or had recovered from it provided the deeply sampled blood TCRbeta repertoires that made up the dataset. The prospective study material was composed of cDNA or gDNA derived from T cells, B-cell-depleted T cells, or PBMCs. The sample metadata nearly always contained a de-identified subject ID, COVID-19 status, age in years and sex. Samples were obtained from the ongoing ImmuneRACE study (first 160 participants) and from some 1,300 subjects provided by 6 global collaborators. Study-level results and caveats: The amount of clinical and demographic metadata varied by source and participant and was provided uncurated.

About this clone itself: The antigen this receptor binds is unknown. Per-base quality was not reported, and no clone a single base away is much larger than it.

Counted from cysteine to phenylalanine, this CDR3 has 15 amino acids. Only the CDR3 DNA stays, 45 bases, in frame from base 1. CDR1 and CDR2, per the germline V gene, are MGHRA and YSYEKL. The V end gives up 0 bases and the J end 4 bases, leaving 5 bases in the junction not matched to a gene. TCRbeta CDR3 regions were amplified from genomic DNA by means of the immunoSEQ Assay, a bias-controlled multiplex PCR. The source study handled its data this way. The number of nucleated cells in each sample was estimated by amplification of reference gene primers within the assay. To quantify the absolute abundance of each unique TCRbeta CDR3 rearrangement, sequence reads were collapsed and filtered. For each sample, productive Simpson clonality was calculated as the square root of Simpson's diversity index across productive rearrangements. TCRdb took over this immuneACCESS table, retaining in-frame rearrangements with V and J assigned. Such tables are incomplete; in checked studies, under half of the missing clones stem from an unresolved V gene, and the remainder is unexplained. Clone size and V and J calls were adopted from that table, with D and trimming inferred from the DNA. The sample yields fewer than 20,000 clones; around 82% were counted once. Approximately 20% of the sample rests with the top ten.

Collaborating institutions collected whole blood in K2EDTA tubes following their own protocols. For TCRbeta analysis, collaborators shipped samples in one of three forms: frozen whole blood, isolated PBMCs, or DNA extracted from either of those sample types. The sequence links TRBV4-1 to TRBJ2-7; the junction holds 8 bases that match TRBD1. This receptor was obtained from a man aged 80 or over with active COVID-19. Sequencing used peripheral blood. This receptor carries the CDR3 CASSQDRQGWYEQYF. The DNA is as follows: TGCGCCAGCAGCCAAGACCGACAGGGGTGGTACGAGCAGTACTTC.